The 5 T cell receptor beta chains presented below share a single source sample, sequenced in a study of CD8+CD57+ T cells in acquired aplastic anemia. Genomic DNA acted as the template from which TCR beta VDJ combination and CDR3 sequence profiling were carried out. Via MiXCR, TCRdb re-called the reads, giving one row per CDR3 protein. The data show roughly 280,000 distinct CDR3 sequences, approximately 58% seen once. Sequencing involved patients with CD8+CD57+ cell expansion previously shown by flow cytometry. The source material was sorted CD4+, CD8+, or CD8+CD57+ T cells (not recorded which) from PBMCs. The source of these receptors is a human donor with aplastic anemia.

The V gene is TRBV7-2, the J gene TRBJ1-2; TRBD1 matches at 8 bases. V gave up 6 bases and J gave up 4 bases; unmatched junction bases: 4. This CDR3 comprises 13 residues. The germline V gene encodes CDR1 SGHTA and CDR2 FQGNSA. The CDR3 nucleotides are TGTGCCAGCAGGCGACAGGGGTCCTATGGCTACACCTTC. This gives the protein CASRRQGSYGYTF. Supplemented by reference TRBV7-2 and TRBJ1-2, the full variable domain reads GAGVSQSPSNKVTEKGKDVELRCDPISGHTALYWYRQSLGQGLEFLIYFQGNSAPDKSGLPSDRFSAERTGGSVSTLTIQRTQQEDSAVYLCASRRQGSYGYTFGSGTRLTVV.

J is TRBJ2-2 and V is TRBV24-1, with D hard to call. This CDR3 is built from 13 residues. Germline CDR1 is KGHDR and CDR2 is SFDVKD. With 4 bases removed from V and 7 bases from J, the gap between germline ends came to 9 bases. The CDR3 DNA reads as TGTGCCACCAGTGACTACATAGGCGGGGAGCTGTTTTTT. This sequence encodes CATSDYIGGELFF.

The genes are TRBV19 and TRBJ2-1; D remains ambiguous. The CDR3 is made up of 14 amino acids. With 3 bases removed from V and 4 bases from J, the gap between germline ends came to 10 bases. The germline V gene encodes CDR1 LNHDA and CDR2 SQIVND (reference sequence). This chain's CDR3 is CASSMGSLYNEQFF. In DNA, the CDR3 is TGTGCCAGTAGTATGGGATCCCTTTACAATGAGCAGTTCTTC.

J is TRBJ2-7 and V is TRBV2; D is possibly TRBD2 (5 bases). The V gene's germline CDR1 is SNHLY and CDR2 FYNNEI. With 6 bases removed from V and 2 bases from J, the gap between germline ends came to 14 bases. This CDR3 is built from 14 residues. The chain's CDR3 is CASSPVWGAYEQYF. In DNA, the CDR3 is TGTGCCAGCAGCCCCGTGTGGGGAGCCTACGAGCAGTACTTC.

Note on this clonotype: Since the CDR3 does not end with the conserved phenylalanine or tryptophan, this likely comes from a read error. The DNA is omitted, as the CDR3 cannot be located on it reliably, and the CDR3 follows TCRdb's listing. This chain connects TRBV5-1 to TRBJ2-6; the table's D call, TRBD2, has no DNA check behind it. The germline V gene encodes CDR1 SGHRS and CDR2 YFSETQ. Inclusive of both ends, the CDR3 amounts to 13 amino acids. This CDR3 is CASSLAGTSVRLT.